The sequence of this TCR beta chain was determined in a study of blood T cell repertoires in COVID-19. Study overall: The analysed material was cDNA or gDNA that came from T cells, B-cell-depleted T cells, or PBMCs.

Libraries were prepared by immunoSEQ multiplex PCR; TCRdb keeps only in-frame clonotypes and omits some of them. The sample includes 450,000 to 500,000 clones, approximately 86% seen only once; the top ten take roughly 0.7%. Germline values: CDR1 SGHTA, CDR2 FQGNSA. V dropped 2 bases and J dropped 5 bases, with 17 bases sitting between them. CDR3 length equals 16 residues. The TCR originated in a woman between 18 and 30 years old who had recovered from COVID-19. J is TRBJ2-3 and V is TRBV7-2; tentative D call: TRBD1 (6 bases). Sequences were obtained from PBMCs or T cells enriched from blood (not recorded which). CDR3 sequence (DNA): TGTGCCAGCAGCTTATACGGACCGCCGGACAGAGATACGCAGTATTTT. Translation: CASSLYGPPDRDTQYF.